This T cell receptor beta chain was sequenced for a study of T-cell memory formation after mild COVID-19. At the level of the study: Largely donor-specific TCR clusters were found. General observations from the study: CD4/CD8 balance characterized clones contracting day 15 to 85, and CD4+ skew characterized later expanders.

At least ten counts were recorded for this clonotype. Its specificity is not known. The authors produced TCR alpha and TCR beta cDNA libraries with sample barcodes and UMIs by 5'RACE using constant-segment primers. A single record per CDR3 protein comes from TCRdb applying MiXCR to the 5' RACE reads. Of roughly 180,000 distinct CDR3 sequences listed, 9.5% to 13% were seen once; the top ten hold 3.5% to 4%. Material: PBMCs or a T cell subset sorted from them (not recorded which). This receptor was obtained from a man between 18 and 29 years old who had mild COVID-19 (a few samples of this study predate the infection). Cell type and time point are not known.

The CDR3 bases are TGCGCCAGCAGCTGGACTAGCGGGGGGTCAGGGACCCAGTACTTC. Protein sequence: CASSWTSGGSGTQYF. The chain couples TRBV5-1 to TRBJ2-5, with 14 bases lining up with TRBD2. This CDR3 is built from 15 residues. Germline CDR1 is SGHRS and CDR2 is YFSETQ. V shed 3 bases, J shed 7 bases, and the junction held 5 bases outside the gene matches.